This T cell receptor beta chain was captured in a study of molecular identifiers for immune sequencing clone quantification. Study-level background: In replicates, RNA taken from 20,000 or 100,000 naive CD8 cells was divided five ways, and four portions underwent sequencing.

Study-wide findings and caveats: Under 1% of molecules in naive cells, but over 97% of effector molecules, belonged to clones above 20 RNA copies. About a million naive cells reportedly did not prevent detection of spiked Jurkat TCR RNA from one cell.

There are 21 residues in the CDR3. CDR1 is SQVTM and CDR2 is ANQGSEA in the germline V gene. The V gene lost 0 bases and the J gene lost 0 bases, with 29 bases spanning the gap. Previously reported methods and listed TCR primers produced the bulk TCR libraries. In TCRdb, the PCR reads were re-called with MiXCR into one record per CDR3 protein. The data show 65,000 or so distinct CDR3 sequences, with 18% seen just once and 1.5% to 1.8% held by the top ten. This clonotype was counted ten times or more. Its specificity is unknown. The sample comprised naive CD8+ T cells from blood, with Jurkat cell RNA spiked in. Noted subset: FACS-sorted CD8+CD4-CCR7+CD45RA+ naive T cells. This TCR was recovered from a human donor in good health. Some libraries in this study had Jurkat cell RNA spiked in. This chain joins TRBV29-1 and TRBJ2-5; unclear D gene. The CDR3, as DNA: TGCAGCGTTGAAGATCCTGCTGACAACCTAGGGCCAGAACGGTACCAAGAGACCCAGTACTTC. Its protein is CSVEDPADNLGPERYQETQYF. The variable domain in full, completed from reference TRBV29-1 and TRBJ2-5, reads SAVISQKPSRDICQRGTSLTIQCQVDSQVTMMFWYRQQPGQSLTLIATANQGSEATYESGFVIDKFPISRPNLTFSTLTVSNMSPEDSSIYLCSVEDPADNLGPERYQETQYFGPGTRLLVL.